This T cell receptor beta chain appears in the sequencing data of a study of spatial heterogeneity in lung cancer. Study summary: Compared with alpha-chain sequences, beta-chain sequences were consistently detected in greater numbers.

This clonotype has a count of ten or more. Single TCR cDNA molecules each had their own unique molecular identifier. One entry per CDR3 protein, called by TCRdb with MiXCR from the 5' RACE reads. The repertoire holds about 48,000 distinct CDR3 sequences, with approximately 5.3% as singletons. Sample time point: sample taken at primary tumor resection. Unsorted samples of tumor, nontumor lung or frozen PBMC had their whole RNA sequenced. Approximately 70 TRACERx patients with early, untreated non-small cell lung cancer donated samples. This specimen consisted of PBMCs, obtained at surgery. The receptor comes from a male donor with early-stage non-small cell lung cancer.

CDR3 region: CASSTPGPGGTDTQYF. The CDR3 DNA sequence: TGTGCCAGCAGCACCCCGGGCCCGGGTGGCACAGATACGCAGTATTTT. The rearrangement joins TRBV5-6 to TRBJ2-3; D is unclear. This CDR3 has 16 residues. Germline CDR1 SGHDT, CDR2 YYEEEE. V lost 4 bases, J lost 1 base, and 16 bases lay in between.